This TCR beta chain is drawn from a study of siplizumab effects on memory and regulatory T cells. This table comes from immunoSEQ multiplex PCR, and its TCRdb copy is limited to in-frame clones, with some not included. The sample includes roughly 68,000 clones, approximately 87% of them seen just once. This clone was counted a few times. A junction boundary mismatches the germline segment, possibly from a read error. The source material was memory CD4+ T cells sorted from blood. The receptor was isolated from a human donor in good health.

The DNA for the CDR3 is TGTGCCAGCTCCCCACGGACGCAAGAGACCCAGTACTTC. Protein sequence: CASSPRTQETQYF. The chain couples TRBV18 to TRBJ2-5; D gene uncertain. This CDR3 is 13 amino acids long. The germline gives CDR1 KGHSH, CDR2 LQKENI.